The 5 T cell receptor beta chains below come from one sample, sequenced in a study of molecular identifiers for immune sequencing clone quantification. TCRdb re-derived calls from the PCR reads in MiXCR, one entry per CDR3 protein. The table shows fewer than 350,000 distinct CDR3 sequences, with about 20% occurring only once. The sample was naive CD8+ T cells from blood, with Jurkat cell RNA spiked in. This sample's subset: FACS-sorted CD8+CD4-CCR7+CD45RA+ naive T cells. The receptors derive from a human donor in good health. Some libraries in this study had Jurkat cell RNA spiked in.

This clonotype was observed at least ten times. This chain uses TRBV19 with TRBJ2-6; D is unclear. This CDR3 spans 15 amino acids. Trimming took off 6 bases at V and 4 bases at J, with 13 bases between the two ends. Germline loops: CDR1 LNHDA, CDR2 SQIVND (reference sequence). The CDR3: CASRSNINGANVLTF. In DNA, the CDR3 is TGTGCCAGTAGAAGTAATATTAACGGGGCCAACGTCCTGACTTTC.

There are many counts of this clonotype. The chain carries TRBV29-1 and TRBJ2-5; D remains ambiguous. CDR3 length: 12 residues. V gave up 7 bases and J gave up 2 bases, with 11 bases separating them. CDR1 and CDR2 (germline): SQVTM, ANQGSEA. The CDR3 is CSAWGLQETQYF. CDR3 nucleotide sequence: TGCAGCGCCTGGGGTCTTCAAGAGACCCAGTACTTC. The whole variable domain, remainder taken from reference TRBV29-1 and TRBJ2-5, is SAVISQKPSRDICQRGTSLTIQCQVDSQVTMMFWYRQQPGQSLTLIATANQGSEATYESGFVIDKFPISRPNLTFSTLTVSNMSPEDSSIYLCSAWGLQETQYFGPGTRLLVL.

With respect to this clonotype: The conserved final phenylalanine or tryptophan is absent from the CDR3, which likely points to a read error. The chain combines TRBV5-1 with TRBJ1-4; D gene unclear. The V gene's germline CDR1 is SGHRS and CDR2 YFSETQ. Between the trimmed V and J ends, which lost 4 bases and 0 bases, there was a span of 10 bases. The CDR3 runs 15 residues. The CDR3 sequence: CASSKYKPTNEKLFY. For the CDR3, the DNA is TGCGCCAGCAGCAAATACAAACCAACTAATGAAAAACTGTTTTAT.

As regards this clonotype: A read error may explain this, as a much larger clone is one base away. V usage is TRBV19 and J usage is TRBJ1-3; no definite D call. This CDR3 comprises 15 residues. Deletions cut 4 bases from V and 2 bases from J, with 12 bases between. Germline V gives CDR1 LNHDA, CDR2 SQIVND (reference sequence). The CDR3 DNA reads TGTGCCAGTAGTACCCCAGGCGGGCCTGGAAACACCATATATTTT. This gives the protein CASSTPGGPGNTIYF.

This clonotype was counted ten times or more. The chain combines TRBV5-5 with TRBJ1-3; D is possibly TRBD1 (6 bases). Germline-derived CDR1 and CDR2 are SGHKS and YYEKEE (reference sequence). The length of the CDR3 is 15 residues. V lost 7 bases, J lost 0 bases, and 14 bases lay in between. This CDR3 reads CASAKTGYSGNTIYF. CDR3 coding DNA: TGTGCCAGCGCGAAGACAGGTTACTCTGGAAACACCATATATTTT. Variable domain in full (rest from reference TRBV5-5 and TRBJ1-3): DAGVTQSPTHLIKTRGQQVTLRCSPISGHKSVSWYQQVLGQGPQFIFQYYEKEERGRGNFPDRFSARQFPNYSSELNVNALLLGDSALYLCASAKTGYSGNTIYFGEGSWLTVV.